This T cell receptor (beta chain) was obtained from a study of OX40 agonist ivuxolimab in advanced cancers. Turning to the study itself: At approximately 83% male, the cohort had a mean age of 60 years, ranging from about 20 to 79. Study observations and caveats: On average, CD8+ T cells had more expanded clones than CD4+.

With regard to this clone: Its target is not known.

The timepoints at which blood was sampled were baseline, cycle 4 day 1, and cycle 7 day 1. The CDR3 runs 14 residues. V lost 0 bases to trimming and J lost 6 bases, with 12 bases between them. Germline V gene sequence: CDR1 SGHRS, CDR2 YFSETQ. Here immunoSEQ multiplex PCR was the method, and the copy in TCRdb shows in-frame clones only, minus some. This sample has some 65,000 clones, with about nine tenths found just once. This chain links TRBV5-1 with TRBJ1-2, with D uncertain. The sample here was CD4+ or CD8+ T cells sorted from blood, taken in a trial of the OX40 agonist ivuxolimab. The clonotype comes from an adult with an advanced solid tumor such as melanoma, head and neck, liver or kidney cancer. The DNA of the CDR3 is TGCGCCAGCAGCTTGGCTGCCAGTCCGGATGGCTACACCTTC. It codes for CASSLAASPDGYTF.